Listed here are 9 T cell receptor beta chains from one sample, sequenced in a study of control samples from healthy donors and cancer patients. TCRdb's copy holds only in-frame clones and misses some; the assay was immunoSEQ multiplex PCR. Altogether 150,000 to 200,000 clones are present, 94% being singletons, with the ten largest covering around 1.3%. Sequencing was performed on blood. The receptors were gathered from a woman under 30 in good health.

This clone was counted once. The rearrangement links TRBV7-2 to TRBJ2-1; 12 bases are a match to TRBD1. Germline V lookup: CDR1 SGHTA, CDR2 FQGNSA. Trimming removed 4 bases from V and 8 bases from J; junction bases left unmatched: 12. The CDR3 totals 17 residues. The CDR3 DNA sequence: TGTGCCAGCAGCTCAGCGTTCCGGGACAGGGGGCGCGATGAGCAGTTCTTC. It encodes CASSSAFRDRGRDEQFF.

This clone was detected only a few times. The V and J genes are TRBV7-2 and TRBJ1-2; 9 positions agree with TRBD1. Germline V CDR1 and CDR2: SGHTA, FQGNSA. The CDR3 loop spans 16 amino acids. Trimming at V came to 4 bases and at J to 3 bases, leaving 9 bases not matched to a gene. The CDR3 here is CASSSLPGQGDYGYTF. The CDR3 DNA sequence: TGTGCCAGCAGCTCACTCCCGGGACAGGGAGACTATGGCTACACCTTC.

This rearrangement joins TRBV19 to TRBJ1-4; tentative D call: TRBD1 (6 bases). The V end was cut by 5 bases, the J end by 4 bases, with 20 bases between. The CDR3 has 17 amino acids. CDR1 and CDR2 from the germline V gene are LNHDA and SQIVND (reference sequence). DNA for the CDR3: TGTGCCAGTAGTCTACTCATACAGGGAAGATTTAATGAAAAACTGTTTTTT. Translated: CASSLLIQGRFNEKLFF.

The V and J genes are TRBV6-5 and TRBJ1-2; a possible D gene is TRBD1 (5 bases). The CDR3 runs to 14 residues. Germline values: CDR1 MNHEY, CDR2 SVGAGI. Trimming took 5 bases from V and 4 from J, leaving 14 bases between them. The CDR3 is CASSQKGQGYGYTF. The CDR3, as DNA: TGTGCCAGCAGTCAGAAGGGGCAGGGCTATGGCTACACCTTC.

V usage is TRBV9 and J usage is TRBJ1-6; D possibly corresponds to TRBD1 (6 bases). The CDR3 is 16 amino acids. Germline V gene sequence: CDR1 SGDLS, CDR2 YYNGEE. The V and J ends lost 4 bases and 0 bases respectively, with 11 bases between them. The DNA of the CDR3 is TGTGCCAGCAGCAACCGGGACAACTCCTATAATTCACCCCTCCACTTT. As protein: CASSNRDNSYNSPLHF.

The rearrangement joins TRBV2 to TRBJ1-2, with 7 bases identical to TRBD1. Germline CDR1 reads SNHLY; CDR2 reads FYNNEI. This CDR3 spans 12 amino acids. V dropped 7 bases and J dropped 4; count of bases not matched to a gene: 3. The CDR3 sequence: CASTRDSYGYTF. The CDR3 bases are TGTGCCAGCACCCGGGACAGCTATGGCTACACCTTC.

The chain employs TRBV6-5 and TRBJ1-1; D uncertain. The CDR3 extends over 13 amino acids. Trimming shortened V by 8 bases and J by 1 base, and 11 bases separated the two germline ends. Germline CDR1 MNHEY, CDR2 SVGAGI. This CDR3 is CASERGRNTEAFF. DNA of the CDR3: TGTGCCAGCGAGCGGGGTAGGAACACTGAAGCTTTCTTT.

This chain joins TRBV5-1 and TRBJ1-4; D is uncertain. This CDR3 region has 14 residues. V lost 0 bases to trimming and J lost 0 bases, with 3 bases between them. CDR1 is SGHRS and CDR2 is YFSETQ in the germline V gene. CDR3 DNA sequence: TGCGCCAGCAGCTTGGGACCAACTAATGAAAAACTGTTTTTT. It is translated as CASSLGPTNEKLFF.

The CDR3 DNA reads TGTGCCAGCAGTAGAGCGGGAGATCAAAATGAGCAGTTCTTC. It codes for CASSRAGDQNEQFF. V gene TRBV25-1 combines with J gene TRBJ2-1, with 8 positions matching TRBD2. The CDR3 is made up of 14 amino acids. Trimming removed 5 bases from V and 7 bases from J; junction bases left unmatched: 7. The germline CDR1 and CDR2 sequences are MGHDK and SYGVNS.